Below, 10 T cell receptor beta chains from the same sample are listed, as sequenced in a study of CD8 T cells in ankylosing spondylitis. Study-wide points: Ankylosing spondylitis blood seemed to carry a telltale TCR beta motif made of under 10 highly homologous variants.

TCRdb recomputed calls from the 5' RACE reads with MiXCR, one row per CDR3 protein. The sample has hundreds of thousands of distinct CDR3 sequences, approximately 12% seen once. No antigens are known for them. The sample taken for sequencing was blood, either unsorted or a sorted T cell fraction (not recorded which). The source of these receptors is a male donor with ankylosing spondylitis.

The chain is built from TRBV20-1 and TRBJ2-3; D gene ambiguous. The germline V and J ends were trimmed by 4 bases and 0 bases, with 5 bases remaining between them. Looked up from germline, CDR1 is DFQATT and CDR2 is SNEGSKA (reference sequence). This CDR3 contains 12 residues. The CDR3 sequence: CSATPSTDTQYF. CDR3 bases: TGCAGTGCTACCCCCAGCACAGATACGCAGTATTTT.

This clonotype was seen ten or more times. The V and J genes are TRBV7-3 and TRBJ2-3, with D perhaps matching TRBD2 (5 bases). The germline CDR1 and CDR2 sequences are SGHTA and FQGTGA. This CDR3 has 13 amino acids. The V gene lost 6 bases and the J gene lost 0 bases, with 7 bases spanning the gap. The CDR3 loop is CASRASSTDTQYF. CDR3 sequence (DNA): TGTGCCAGCAGGGCTAGCAGCACAGATACGCAGTATTTT.

This sequence joins TRBV12-1 and TRBJ2-5; no check of the table's D call, TRBD1, against the DNA was made. TRBV12-1 is marked as a pseudogene. The CDR3 consists of 13 residues. The CDR3 loop is CAIGFGGRETQYF. The DNA of the CDR3 is TGTGCCATCGGCTTTGGGGGGAGAGAGACCCAGTACTTC.

This clonotype appeared many times. The rearrangement joins TRBV20-1 to TRBJ2-2, with D perhaps matching TRBD2 (5 bases). The CDR3 totals 14 residues. The V end was cut by 3 bases, the J end by 6 bases, with 14 bases between. Germline V gives CDR1 DFQATT, CDR2 SNEGSKA (reference sequence). Here the CDR3 reads CSASPGLDPGELFF. The CDR3 coding sequence is TGCAGTGCTAGTCCAGGACTTGACCCCGGGGAGCTGTTTTTT.

The chain joins TRBV15 to TRBJ2-7; the D gene is possibly TRBD2 (5 bases). CDR3 size: 15 residues. V was clipped by 0 bases and J by 3 bases, with 12 bases between them. The V gene's germline CDR1 is LNHNV and CDR2 YYDKDF (reference sequence). The CDR3 region is CATSRDSFGGYEQYF. CDR3 DNA sequence: TGTGCCACCAGCAGAGATAGTTTTGGAGGCTACGAGCAGTACTTC.

The chain couples TRBV7-3 to TRBJ2-2; 8 positions match TRBD1. CDR1 and CDR2 (germline): SGHTA, FQGTGA. The ends lost 6 bases at V and 0 bases at J; junction bases unmatched: 9. The CDR3 totals 17 residues. The CDR3 region is CASSRPRTGSNTGELFF. Here the CDR3 DNA reads TGTGCCAGCAGTCGGCCCAGGACAGGGTCGAACACCGGGGAGCTGTTTTTT.

The chain employs TRBV7-2 and TRBJ2-5; D is unresolved. V lost 4 bases and J 4 bases, leaving 13 bases between the germline ends. This CDR3 comprises 14 residues. Per the germline V gene, CDR1 is SGHTA and CDR2 is FQGNSA. CDR3 protein: CASSWQVSRETQYF. DNA for the CDR3: TGTGCCAGCAGCTGGCAGGTTTCTCGAGAGACCCAGTACTTC.

The chain carries TRBV11-2 and TRBJ2-5, with D hard to call. The CDR3 has 15 residues. The germline V and J ends were trimmed by 3 bases and 0 bases, with 11 bases remaining between them. Germline CDR1 and CDR2: SGHAT and FQNNGV. CDR3 nucleotide sequence: TGTGCCAGCAGCTTTCAGCGACTGTACCAAGAGACCCAGTACTTC. Amino acids: CASSFQRLYQETQYF.

The chain couples TRBV20-1 to TRBJ2-3, with TRBD2 matching 7 bases. Trimming at V came to 5 bases and at J to 5 bases, leaving 13 bases not matched to a gene. CDR1 and CDR2 (germline): DFQATT, SNEGSKA (reference sequence). This CDR3 contains 15 residues. This chain's CDR3 is CSAAARDYVVDTQYF. CDR3 nucleotide sequence: TGCAGTGCTGCCGCCCGGGACTACGTTGTAGATACGCAGTATTTT.

This clonotype was found a few times. The chain couples TRBV18 to TRBJ2-1, with 7 bases fitting TRBD2. The CDR3 sequence is 17 residues long. In germline, CDR1 is KGHSH, CDR2 LQKENI. V trimming: 4 bases; J trimming: 1 base; junction bases outside the gene matches: 10. The CDR3 coding sequence is TGTGCCAGCTCACTTACGACTAGCCTCTATTCCTACAATGAGCAGTTCTTC. Translated, it gives CASSLTTSLYSYNEQFF.